The 22 T cell receptor beta chains reported below all come from one sample, sequenced in a study of CD4 T cells in relation to SARS-CoV-2 and coronaviruses. The unexposed donors gave CD4+ T cells in about 2010-2019, prior to COVID-19. The cells were cultured for over eight days before CD4+ T cells were isolated. TCRdb's copy holds only in-frame clones and misses some; the assay was immunoSEQ multiplex PCR. The data contain about 30,000 clones, approximately 80% of them singletons. For these TCRs, the target antigens are not known. Sequences were obtained from CD4+ T cells from PBMCs, cultured in vitro. The source of these receptors is a human donor in good health.

This sequence joins TRBV6-1 and TRBJ2-1; the match to TRBD1 covers 8 bases. Germline CDR1 MNHNS, CDR2 SASEGT. The CDR3 sequence is 15 residues long. Trimming removed 5 bases from V and 1 base from J; junction bases left unmatched: 4. The DNA of the CDR3 is TGTGCCAGCAGTTCACAGGGGGGATCCTACAATGAGCAGTTCTTC. It encodes CASSSQGGSYNEQFF.

V is TRBV6-4 and J is TRBJ1-1, with D maybe TRBD1 (6 bases). The CDR3 has 15 residues. Trimming pared 1 base from V and 4 bases from J, leaving 13 bases between. From germline, CDR1 is MRHNA and CDR2 SNTAGT. In nucleotides, the CDR3 is TGTGCCAGCAGTGACTGGGGGGGCGTCGGCACTGAAGCTTTCTTT. It encodes CASSDWGGVGTEAFF.

This clone has just a few counts. This chain uses TRBV27 with TRBJ2-7, with D perhaps TRBD1 (7 bases). Per the germline V gene, CDR1 is MNHEY and CDR2 is SMNVEV (reference sequence). The CDR3 runs to 11 residues. V lost 6 bases and J lost 6, with 9 bases in between. The CDR3 DNA sequence: TGTGCCAGCAGCCAGGGGGGCGAGCAGTACTTC. Its translation: CASSQGGEQYF.

This sequence joins TRBV5-4 and TRBJ2-7, with TRBD1 matching over 10 bases. Germline assignment: CDR1 SGHNT and CDR2 YYREEE (reference sequence). Trimming removed 2 bases from V and 4 bases from J; junction bases left unmatched: 6. The CDR3 is 15 amino acids. Written as DNA, the CDR3 is TGTGCCAGCAGCTTCGGGGACAGGGGCTCTTACGAGCAGTACTTC. This sequence encodes CASSFGDRGSYEQYF.

The chain uses TRBV4-3 and TRBJ2-2; weak D call: TRBD2 (7 bases). Looked up from germline, CDR1 is LGHNA and CDR2 is YSLEER. The ends were cut back, 0 bases at V and 4 bases at J, with 12 bases in the middle. The CDR3 contains 16 residues. The CDR3 DNA reads TGCGCCAGCAGCCAAGATAACCGGGGGGCCACCGGGGAGCTGTTTTTT. The encoded protein is CASSQDNRGATGELFF.

The chain recombines TRBV27 with TRBJ2-3; the match to TRBD2 covers 8 bases. CDR3 length: 14 amino acids. The germline gives CDR1 MNHEY, CDR2 SMNVEV (reference sequence). The V segment lost 6 bases and the J segment 8 bases; nucleotides outside the gene matches: 10. The DNA of the CDR3 is TGTGCCAGCAGCCCGGTCGGGGGGGCGGGTACGCAGTATTTT. Its translation is CASSPVGGAGTQYF.

The sample holds one count of this clone. This sequence joins TRBV6-5 and TRBJ2-7, with D possibly called TRBD1 or TRBD2 (5 bases each). The length of the CDR3 is 14 residues. Per germline, CDR1 MNHEY and CDR2 SVGAGI. The V end was cut by 5 bases, the J end by 2 bases, with 13 bases between. This chain's CDR3 is CASSSPGTPYEQYF. Written as DNA, the CDR3 is TGTGCCAGCAGTAGTCCCGGGACCCCCTACGAGCAGTACTTC.

This rearrangement joins TRBV10-3 to TRBJ2-1; D is uncertain. The V gene lost 0 bases and the J gene lost 0 bases, with 6 bases spanning the gap. Germline-derived CDR1 and CDR2 are ENHRY and SYGVKD. This CDR3 contains 15 residues. CDR3 bases: TGTGCCATCAGTGAGTCGAGCGACTCCTACAATGAGCAGTTCTTC. Translated: CAISESSDSYNEQFF.

V usage is TRBV18 and J usage is TRBJ2-3; 11 nucleotides agree with TRBD2. This CDR3 has 15 residues. Germline loops: CDR1 KGHSH, CDR2 LQKENI. The J segment lost 5 bases and the V segment lost 5 bases, leaving 6 bases of the junction unmatched. CDR3 DNA sequence: TGTGCCAGCTCAGAACTAGCGGGAGAAGGAGATACGCAGTATTTT. Translating it yields CASSELAGEGDTQYF.

This clone was recorded only once. V gene TRBV4-3 combines with J gene TRBJ2-1; tentative D call: TRBD2 (6 bases). The germline V gene encodes CDR1 LGHNA and CDR2 YSLEER. The CDR3 runs to 13 residues. The V end lost 2 bases, the J end lost 7 bases, and 9 bases lay between the germline ends. The CDR3: CASSQTSWNEQFF. CDR3 coding DNA: TGCGCCAGCAGCCAAACTAGCTGGAATGAGCAGTTCTTC.

This clone appeared a few times. This chain uses TRBV6-5 with TRBJ2-5; TRBD1 matches 10 bases. Looked up from germline, CDR1 is MNHEY and CDR2 is SVGAGI. Losses at the gene ends were 4 bases for V and 4 bases for J; bases not matched to a gene: 3. The CDR3 totals 14 residues. CDR3 DNA: TGTGCCAGCAGTTGGGACAGGGGAGCAGAGACCCAGTACTTC. This sequence encodes CASSWDRGAETQYF.

CDR3 loop: CASSLGGSSYNEQFF. CDR3 nucleotides: TGTGCCAGCAGCTTAGGGGGAAGCTCCTACAATGAGCAGTTCTTC. The chain links TRBV5-6 to TRBJ2-1; D may be TRBD1 (6 bases). The V end was cut by 2 bases, the J end by 0 bases, with 9 bases between. The CDR3 contains 15 residues. The germline CDR1 and CDR2 sequences are SGHDT and YYEEEE.

The gene calls are TRBV6-2 or TRBV6-3 and TRBJ2-1, with D perhaps matching TRBD2 (5 bases). CDR1 and CDR2 from the germline V gene are MNHEY and SVGEGT. The germline V and J ends were trimmed by 2 bases and 9 bases, with 20 bases remaining between them. The CDR3 is 16 residues long. This CDR3 is CASSYRVGAARGEQFF. The CDR3 bases are TGTGCCAGCAGTTACCGGGTCGGAGCCGCCCGGGGTGAGCAGTTCTTC.

Only a few counts were recorded for this clone. The gene calls are TRBV11-3 and TRBJ2-7, with TRBD1 matching over 7 bases. After removal of 4 bases from V and 11 bases from J, the junction contained 5 bases not matched to a gene. Germline V gives CDR1 SGHNT, CDR2 YENEEA. The CDR3 has 11 residues. Here the CDR3 DNA reads TGTGCCAGCAGCTCGGACAGGTACGAGTACTTC. Translation: CASSSDRYEYF.

The rearrangement joins TRBV25-1 to TRBJ2-1, with D possibly being TRBD1 or TRBD2 (5 bases each). With 3 bases removed from V and 6 bases from J, the gap between germline ends came to 18 bases. Looked up from germline, CDR1 is MGHDK and CDR2 is SYGVNS. The CDR3 has 16 residues. CDR3 bases: TGTGCCAGCAGTGACAGGGACCGGGGAAGAGGCAATGAGCAGTTCTTC. Its translation is CASSDRDRGRGNEQFF.

This clone occurred a few times. This chain links TRBV3-1 (or the pseudogene TRBV3-2) with TRBJ2-5; D is possibly TRBD1 (5 bases). Germline V CDR1 and CDR2: LGHDT, YNNKEL (reference sequence). Between the trimmed V and J ends, which lost 1 base and 0 bases, there was a span of 12 bases. The CDR3 loop spans 16 amino acids. DNA of the CDR3: TGTGCCAGCAGCCAAGGAATGACAGATAACCAAGAGACCCAGTACTTC. This codes for CASSQGMTDNQETQYF.

A single count supports this clone. The rearrangement joins TRBV19 to TRBJ2-7, with D perhaps TRBD1 (9 bases). The ends were cut back, 5 bases at V and 0 bases at J, with 26 bases in the middle. CDR1 and CDR2 (germline): LNHDA, SQIVND (reference sequence). CDR3 length: 19 residues. CDR3 sequence (DNA): TGTGCCAGTAGTTCTCACAGGGGGCGCGGGGGGACCACCTCCTACGAGCAGTACTTC. Protein product: CASSSHRGRGGTTSYEQYF. Complete variable domain (other parts from reference TRBV19 and TRBJ2-7): DGGITQSPKYLFRKEGQNVTLSCEQNLNHDAMYWYRQDPGQGLRLIYYSQIVNDFQKGDIAEGYSVSREKKESFPLTVTSAQKNPTAFYLCASSSHRGRGGTTSYEQYFGPGTRLTVT.

Of note for this clone: A read error may produce the germline difference seen at one junction end. The V call is TRBV5-6, the J call TRBJ2-5; the D is unclear. Germline V gene sequence: CDR1 SGHDT, CDR2 YYEEEE. The CDR3 runs 8 residues. This chain's CDR3 is CASSLKHF. CDR3 bases: TGTGCCAGCAGCTTGAAACACTTC.

The CDR3, as DNA: TGTGCCAGCAGCTTAGATCAGGCTTCCCGGGGTGAGCAGTTCTTC. Protein product: CASSLDQASRGEQFF. J is TRBJ2-1 and V is TRBV11-2, with D perhaps TRBD2 (5 bases). V was clipped by 0 bases and J by 9 bases, with 15 bases between them. Germline V gives CDR1 SGHAT, CDR2 FQNNGV. CDR3 length: 15 amino acids.

V is TRBV18 and J is TRBJ2-7; TRBD1 matches 11 bases. CDR1 and CDR2 from the germline V gene are KGHSH and LQKENI. V lost 3 bases, J lost 6 bases, and 7 bases stayed unmatched. This CDR3 comprises 15 residues. The CDR3 region is CASSPLDRGRGEQYF. CDR3 bases: TGTGCCAGCTCACCCTTGGACAGGGGGCGCGGCGAGCAGTACTTC. Complete variable domain (other parts from reference TRBV18 and TRBJ2-7): NAGVMQNPRHLVRRRGQEARLRCSPMKGHSHVYWYRQLPEEGLKFMVYLQKENIIDESGMPKERFSAEFPKEGPSILRIQQVVRGDSAAYFCASSPLDRGRGEQYFGPGTRLTVT.

The genes are TRBV4-3 and TRBJ2-5; 8 nucleotides match TRBD1. Germline CDR1 reads LGHNA; CDR2 reads YSLEER. This CDR3 comprises 17 residues. The J segment lost 2 bases and the V segment lost 0 bases, leaving 8 bases of the junction unmatched. The CDR3 DNA sequence: TGCGCCAGCAGCCAAGATCGGGGGACAGGCCGACAAGAGACCCAGTACTTC. Its translation is CASSQDRGTGRQETQYF.

The V call is TRBV5-4, the J call TRBJ2-7; tentatively, D is TRBD2 (5 bases). The germline V gene has CDR1 SGHNT and CDR2 YYREEE (reference sequence). CDR3 length: 13 amino acids. Trimming left V 3 bases short and J 3 bases short, with 10 bases between. This CDR3 reads CASSSWTGYEQYF. The CDR3 bases are TGTGCCAGCAGCTCCTGGACTGGCTACGAGCAGTACTTC.